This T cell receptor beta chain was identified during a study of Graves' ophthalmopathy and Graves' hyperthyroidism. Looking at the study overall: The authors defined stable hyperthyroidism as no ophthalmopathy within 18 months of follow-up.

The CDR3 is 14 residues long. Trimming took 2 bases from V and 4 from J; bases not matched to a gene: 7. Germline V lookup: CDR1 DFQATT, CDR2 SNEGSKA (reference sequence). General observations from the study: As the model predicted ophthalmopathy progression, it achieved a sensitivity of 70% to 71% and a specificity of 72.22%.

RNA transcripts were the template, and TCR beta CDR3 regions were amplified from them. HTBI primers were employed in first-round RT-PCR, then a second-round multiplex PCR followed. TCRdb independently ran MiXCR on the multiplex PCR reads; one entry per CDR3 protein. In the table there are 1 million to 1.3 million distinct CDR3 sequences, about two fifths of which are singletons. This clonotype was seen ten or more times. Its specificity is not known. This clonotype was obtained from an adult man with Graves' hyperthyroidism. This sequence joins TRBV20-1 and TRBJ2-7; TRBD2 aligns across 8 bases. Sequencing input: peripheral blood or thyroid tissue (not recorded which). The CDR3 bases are TGCAGTGCTAGATCGACTAGCGCCATTTACGAGCAGTACTTC. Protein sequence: CSARSTSAIYEQYF.